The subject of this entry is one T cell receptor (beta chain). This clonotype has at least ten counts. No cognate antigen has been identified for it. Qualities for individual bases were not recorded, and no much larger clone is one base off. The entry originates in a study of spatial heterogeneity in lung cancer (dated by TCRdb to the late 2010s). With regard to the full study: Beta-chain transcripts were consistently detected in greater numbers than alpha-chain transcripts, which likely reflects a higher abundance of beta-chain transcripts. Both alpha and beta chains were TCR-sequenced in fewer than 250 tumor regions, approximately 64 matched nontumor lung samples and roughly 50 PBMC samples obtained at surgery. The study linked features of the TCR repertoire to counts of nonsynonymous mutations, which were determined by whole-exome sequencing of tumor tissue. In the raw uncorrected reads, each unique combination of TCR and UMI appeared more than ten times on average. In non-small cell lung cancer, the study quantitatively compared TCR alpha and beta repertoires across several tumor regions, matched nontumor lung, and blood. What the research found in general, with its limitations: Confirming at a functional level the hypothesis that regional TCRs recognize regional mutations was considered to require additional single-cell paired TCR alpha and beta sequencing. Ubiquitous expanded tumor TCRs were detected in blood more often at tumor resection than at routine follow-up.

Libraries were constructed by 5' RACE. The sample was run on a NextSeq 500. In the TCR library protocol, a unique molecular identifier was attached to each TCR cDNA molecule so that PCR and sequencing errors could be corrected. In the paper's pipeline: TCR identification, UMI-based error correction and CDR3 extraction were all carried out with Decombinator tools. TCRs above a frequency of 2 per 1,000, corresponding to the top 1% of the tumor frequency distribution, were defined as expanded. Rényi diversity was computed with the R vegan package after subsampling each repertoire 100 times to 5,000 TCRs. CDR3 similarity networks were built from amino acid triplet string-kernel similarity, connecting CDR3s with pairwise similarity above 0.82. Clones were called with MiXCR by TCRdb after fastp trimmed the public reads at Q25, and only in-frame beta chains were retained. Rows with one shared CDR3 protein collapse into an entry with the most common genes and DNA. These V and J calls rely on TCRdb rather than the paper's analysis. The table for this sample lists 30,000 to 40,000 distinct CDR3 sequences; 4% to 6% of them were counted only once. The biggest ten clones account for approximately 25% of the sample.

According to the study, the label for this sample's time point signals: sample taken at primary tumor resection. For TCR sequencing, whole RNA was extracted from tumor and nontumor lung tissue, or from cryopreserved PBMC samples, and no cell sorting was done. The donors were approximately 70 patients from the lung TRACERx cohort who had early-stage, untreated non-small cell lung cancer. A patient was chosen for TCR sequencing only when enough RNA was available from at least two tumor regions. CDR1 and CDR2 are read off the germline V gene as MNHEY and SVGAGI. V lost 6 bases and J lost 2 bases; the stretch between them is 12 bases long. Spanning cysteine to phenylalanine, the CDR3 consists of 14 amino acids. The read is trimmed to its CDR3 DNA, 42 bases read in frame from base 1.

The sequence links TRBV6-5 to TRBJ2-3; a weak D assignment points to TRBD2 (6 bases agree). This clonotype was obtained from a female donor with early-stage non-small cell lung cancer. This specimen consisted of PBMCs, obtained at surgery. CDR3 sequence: CASRRRDSTDTQYF. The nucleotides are TGTGCCAGCAGACGCCGGGACTCCACAGATACGCAGTATTTT.